The 21 T cell receptor beta chains below come from one sample, sequenced in a study of cytomegalovirus exposure and HLA in healthy donors. Primers: 60 Vbeta forward and 13 Jbeta reverse. Produced via immunoSEQ multiplex PCR; TCRdb's table is partial and in-frame only. This table holds around 200,000 clones, around four fifths found once. Sequenced material: PBMCs. These receptors all come from a female donor in good health and CMV-seronegative.

This clone has only a few counts. The chain employs TRBV28 and TRBJ2-1, with TRBD2 identical over 8 bases. This CDR3 comprises 20 residues. After removal of 3 bases from V and 0 bases from J, the junction contained 16 bases not matched to a gene. Germline-derived CDR1 and CDR2 are MDHEN and SYDVKM. The CDR3 DNA sequence: TGTGCCAGCAGTTTTCGGGGGGGGCTAGCGGCACTCTTCTCCTACAATGAGCAGTTCTTC. This sequence encodes CASSFRGGLAALFSYNEQFF.

The chain employs TRBV5-1 and TRBJ1-2; 7 bases line up with TRBD1. The J segment lost 8 bases and the V segment lost 4 bases, leaving 11 bases of the junction unmatched. The germline V gene has CDR1 SGHRS and CDR2 YFSETQ. There are 14 residues in the CDR3. This chain's CDR3 is CASSPPGQILGYTF. CDR3 DNA: TGCGCCAGCAGCCCGCCGGGACAGATTTTAGGCTACACCTTC.

The chain has TRBV11-2 and TRBJ1-6; a weak D match, TRBD1 (5 bases). Germline CDR1 SGHAT, CDR2 FQNNGV. The CDR3 length is 14 residues. Trimming removed 8 bases at V and 10 bases at J, with 18 bases between. The CDR3: CASSPTGTSSPLHF. The DNA of the CDR3 is TGTGCCAGCTCCCCAACAGGAACGAGCTCACCCCTCCACTTT.

On this clone itself: An end of the junction does not agree with germline; a read error may underlie this. The rearrangement links TRBV5-1 to TRBJ2-1; no clear D gene. This CDR3 is 12 amino acids long. The germline V gene has CDR1 SGHRS and CDR2 YFSETQ. CDR3 bases: TGCGCCAGCAGCGACTCCCACAATGAGCAGTTCTTC. Its translation is CASSDSHNEQFF. Full variable domain (remainder filled in from reference TRBV5-1 and TRBJ2-1): KAGVTQTPRYLIKTRGQQVTLSCSPISGHRSVSWYQQTPGQGLQFLFEYFSETQRNKGNFPGRFSGRQFSNSRSEMNVSTLELGDSALYLCASSDSHNEQFFGPGTRLTVL.

In the case of this clone: Different DNA sequences within this sample yield the same CDR3. The chain joins TRBV18 to TRBJ1-5, with 7 bases that match TRBD1. The CDR3 covers 13 residues. V gave up 3 bases and J gave up 5 bases; unmatched junction bases: 1. Germline assignment: CDR1 KGHSH and CDR2 LQKENI. The DNA for the CDR3 is TGTGCCAGCTCACCCAGGGGGGATCAGCCCCAGCATTTT. This encodes CASSPRGDQPQHF.

The J gene is TRBJ1-2, the V gene TRBV30; D not resolved. Between the trimmed V and J ends, which lost 1 base and 4 bases, there was a span of 7 bases. The germline V gene has CDR1 GTSNPN and CDR2 SVGIG (reference sequence). The CDR3 sequence is 12 residues long. CDR3 sequence reads: CAWSGSVYGYTF. In DNA, the CDR3 is TGTGCCTGGAGTGGGAGTGTCTATGGCTACACCTTC.

This chain connects TRBV29-1 to TRBJ2-1, with D tentatively TRBD2 (7 bases). The CDR3 is made up of 14 amino acids. Germline assignment: CDR1 SQVTM and CDR2 ANQGSEA. The CDR3 DNA is TGCACCGTCGAGGGGGGGCGCTTCTACAATGAGCAGTTCTTC. Translated: CTVEGGRFYNEQFF.

The table lists this clone with a few counts. V gene TRBV6-5 combines with J gene TRBJ2-2; TRBD1 agrees at 8 bases. V lost 6 bases to trimming and J lost 5 bases; unmatched junction nucleotides: 8. There are 15 residues in the CDR3. Per the germline V gene, CDR1 is MNHEY and CDR2 is SVGAGI. The CDR3 sequence: CASRPSRTGTGELFF. CDR3 coding DNA: TGTGCCAGCAGACCCTCTCGGACAGGGACCGGGGAGCTGTTTTTT.

This clone was counted once. The CDR3 loop is CASSADRVGGYTF. The CDR3 region has the DNA TGTGCCAGCAGCGCTGACAGGGTAGGAGGCTACACCTTC. This sequence joins TRBV7-2 and TRBJ1-2; TRBD1 matches at 7 bases. The J segment lost 8 bases and the V segment lost 5 bases, leaving 8 bases of the junction unmatched. CDR1 SGHTA and CDR2 FQGNSA come from the germline V gene. The CDR3 spans 13 residues.

This chain uses TRBV5-1 with TRBJ2-5; TRBD2 aligns across 9 bases. Germline CDR1 SGHRS, CDR2 YFSETQ. V lost 2 bases to trimming and J lost 1 base; unmatched junction nucleotides: 9. The CDR3 loop spans 17 amino acids. The CDR3 protein is CASSLPGLALSQETQYF. In DNA form, the CDR3 reads TGCGCCAGCAGCTTACCTGGACTAGCGCTAAGCCAAGAGACCCAGTACTTC.

This chain connects TRBV5-4 to TRBJ1-1, with TRBD1 as a possible D gene (5 bases). This CDR3 has 12 residues. V lost 3 bases and J 11 bases, leaving 14 bases between the germline ends. Germline lookup yields CDR1 SGHNT and CDR2 YYREEE (reference sequence). Here the CDR3 reads CASSSPGGIAFF. The CDR3 DNA reads TGTGCCAGCAGCTCACCGGGGGGGATTGCTTTCTTT.

This chain joins TRBV29-1 and TRBJ1-6; 11 positions agree with TRBD1. Germline CDR1 and CDR2: SQVTM and ANQGSEA. Unmatched junction bases numbered 6, after V lost 7 bases and J lost 7 bases. This CDR3 has 14 residues. The DNA for the CDR3 is TGCAGCGCCTCCGGGACAGGGGGGAATTCACCCCTCCACTTT. Amino acid sequence: CSASGTGGNSPLHF.

This clone was seen more than once but under ten times. CDR3 residues: CASSFAGTPNQPQHF. The CDR3 DNA sequence: TGTGCCAGCAGCTTCGCAGGGACTCCTAATCAGCCCCAGCATTTT. The chain combines TRBV9 with TRBJ1-5, with D perhaps matching TRBD1 (5 bases). V was clipped by 4 bases and J by 4 bases, with 15 bases between them. Germline lookup yields CDR1 SGDLS and CDR2 YYNGEE. The CDR3 runs to 15 residues.

The chain recombines TRBV28 with TRBJ2-5, with TRBD1 matching 9 bases. The end of the DNA is better explained by TRBJ2-7, so the J call may be wrong. CDR1 and CDR2 from the germline V gene are MDHEN and SYDVKM. CDR3 length equals 16 residues. The CDR3 protein is CASRTAGTGNSYEQYF. CDR3 nucleotide sequence: TGTGCCAGCAGAACGGCCGGGACAGGGAACTCCTACGAGCAGTACTTC.

V and J are TRBV29-1 and TRBJ2-1; D is ambiguous. The germline CDR1 and CDR2 sequences are SQVTM and ANQGSEA. CDR3 size: 15 residues. V lost 3 bases to trimming and J lost 2 bases, with 14 bases between them. The CDR3: CSVDWLDGAYNEQFF. CDR3 DNA sequence: TGCAGCGTTGATTGGCTAGATGGTGCCTACAATGAGCAGTTCTTC.

J is TRBJ2-1 and V is TRBV30, with 10 bases matching TRBD1. The CDR3 loop spans 14 amino acids. Germline CDR1 GTSNPN, CDR2 SVGIG (reference sequence). V gave up 6 bases and J gave up 4 bases; unmatched junction bases: 6. The CDR3 DNA reads as TGTGCCTGTTTACGGGACAGGGGATACAATGAGCAGTTCTTC. Translation: CACLRDRGYNEQFF.

This sequence joins TRBV28 and TRBJ1-1; 8 positions match TRBD1. Looked up from germline, CDR1 is MDHEN and CDR2 is SYDVKM. Losses at the gene ends were 8 bases for V and 11 bases for J; bases not matched to a gene: 10. The CDR3 sequence is 12 residues long. The CDR3 DNA is TGTGCCAGCTCTTACAGGGGGTCCGTCGCTTTCTTT. Translation gives CASSYRGSVAFF.

This chain uses TRBV12-5 with TRBJ1-3; D is possibly TRBD1 (6 bases). CDR3 length equals 14 residues. Germline V gene lookup returns CDR1 LGHNT and CDR2 FRNRAP. Trimming took 1 base from V and 3 from J, leaving 7 bases between them. The CDR3 DNA follows: TGTGCTAGTGGTTTGGGGACAGATGGAAACACCATATATTTT. Its protein is CASGLGTDGNTIYF.

This clone was observed once. The chain links TRBV7-3 to TRBJ2-2, with D perhaps matching TRBD2 (5 bases). The ends were cut back, 3 bases at V and 6 bases at J, with 11 bases in the middle. CDR1 SGHTA and CDR2 FQGTGA come from the germline V gene. The CDR3 covers 14 residues. The CDR3 region is CASSLSGLAGELFF. DNA of the CDR3: TGTGCCAGCAGCTTGTCGGGGTTGGCCGGGGAGCTGTTTTTT.

The rearrangement links TRBV6-6 to TRBJ2-7; 9 bases fit TRBD2. Losses at the gene ends were 1 base for V and 6 bases for J; bases not matched to a gene: 1. Germline CDR1 MNHNY, CDR2 SVGAGI (reference sequence). The length of the CDR3 is 13 residues. The CDR3 nucleotides read TGTGCCAGCAGTTACTTGACTAGCGGCGAGCAGTACTTC. Translation: CASSYLTSGEQYF.

This clone was found a few times. This chain links TRBV4-3 with TRBJ1-1; D perhaps matches TRBD1 (5 bases). The ends were cut back, 3 bases at V and 3 bases at J, with 20 bases in the middle. This CDR3 contains 17 residues. Per germline, CDR1 LGHNA and CDR2 YSLEER. The CDR3 region has the DNA TGCGCCAGCAGCCATCTATGGAGGTGGGACTTCGACACTGAAGCTTTCTTT. This sequence encodes CASSHLWRWDFDTEAFF.